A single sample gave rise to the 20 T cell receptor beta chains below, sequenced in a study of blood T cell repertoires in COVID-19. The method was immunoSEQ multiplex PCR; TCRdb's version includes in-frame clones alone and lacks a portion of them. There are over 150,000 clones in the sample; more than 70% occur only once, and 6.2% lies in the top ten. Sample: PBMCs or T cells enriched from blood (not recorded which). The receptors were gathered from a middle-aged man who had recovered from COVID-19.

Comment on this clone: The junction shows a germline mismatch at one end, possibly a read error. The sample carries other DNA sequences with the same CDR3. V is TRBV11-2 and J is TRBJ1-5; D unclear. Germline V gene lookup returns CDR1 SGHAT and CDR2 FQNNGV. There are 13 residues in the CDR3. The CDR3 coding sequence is TGTGCCAGCAGCCTAGACCCCCTCCAGCCCCAGCATTTT. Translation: CASSLDPLQPQHF.

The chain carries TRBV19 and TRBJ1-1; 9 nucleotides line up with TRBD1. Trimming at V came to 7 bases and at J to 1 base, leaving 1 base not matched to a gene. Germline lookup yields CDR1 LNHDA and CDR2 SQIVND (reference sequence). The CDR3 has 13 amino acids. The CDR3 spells CASKTGGNTEAFF. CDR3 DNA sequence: TGTGCCAGTAAGACAGGGGGGAACACTGAAGCTTTCTTT.

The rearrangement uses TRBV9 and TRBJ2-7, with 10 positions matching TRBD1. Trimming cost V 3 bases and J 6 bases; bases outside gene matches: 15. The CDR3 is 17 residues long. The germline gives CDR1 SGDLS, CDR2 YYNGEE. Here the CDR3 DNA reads TGTGCCAGCAGCGGACCCAACAGCGGGACAGGGGTTTTCGAGCAGTACTTC. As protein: CASSGPNSGTGVFEQYF.

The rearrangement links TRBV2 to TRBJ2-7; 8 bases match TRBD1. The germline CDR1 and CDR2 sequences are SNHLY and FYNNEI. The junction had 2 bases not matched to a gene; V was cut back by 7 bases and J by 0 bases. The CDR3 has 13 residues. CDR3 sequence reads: CASTGGNSYEQYF. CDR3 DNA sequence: TGTGCCAGCACAGGGGGCAACTCCTACGAGCAGTACTTC.

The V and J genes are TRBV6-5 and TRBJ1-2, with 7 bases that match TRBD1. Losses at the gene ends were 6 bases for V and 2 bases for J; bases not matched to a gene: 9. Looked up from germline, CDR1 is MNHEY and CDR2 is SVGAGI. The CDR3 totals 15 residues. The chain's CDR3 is CASSRDSTRNYGYTF. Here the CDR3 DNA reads TGTGCCAGCAGCCGGGACAGTACCAGGAACTATGGCTACACCTTC.

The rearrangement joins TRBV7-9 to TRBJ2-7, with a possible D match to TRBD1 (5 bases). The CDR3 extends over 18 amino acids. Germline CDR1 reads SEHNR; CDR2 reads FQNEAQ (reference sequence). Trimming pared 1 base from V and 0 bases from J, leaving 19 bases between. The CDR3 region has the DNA TGTGCCAGCAGCTTAGAATCCCTACGGGCAGGACACTCCTACGAGCAGTACTTC. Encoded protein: CASSLESLRAGHSYEQYF.

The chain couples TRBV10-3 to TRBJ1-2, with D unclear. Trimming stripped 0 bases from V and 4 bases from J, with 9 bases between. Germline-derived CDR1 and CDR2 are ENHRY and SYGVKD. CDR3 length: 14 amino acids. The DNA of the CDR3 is TGTGCCATCAGTGAGTCCGGAGCTAGCTATGGCTACACCTTC. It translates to CAISESGASYGYTF.

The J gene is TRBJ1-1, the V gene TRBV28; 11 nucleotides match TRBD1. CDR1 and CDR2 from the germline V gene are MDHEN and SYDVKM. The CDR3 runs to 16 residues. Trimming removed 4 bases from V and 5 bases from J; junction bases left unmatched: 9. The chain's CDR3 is CASSSSGTGGGTEAFF. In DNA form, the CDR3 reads TGTGCCAGCAGTTCGTCCGGGACAGGGGGGGGGACTGAAGCTTTCTTT.

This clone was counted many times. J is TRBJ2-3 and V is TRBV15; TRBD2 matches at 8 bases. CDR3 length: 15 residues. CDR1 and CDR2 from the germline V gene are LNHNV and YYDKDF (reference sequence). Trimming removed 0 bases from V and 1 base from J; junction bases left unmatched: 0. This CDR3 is CATSRERGGTDTQYF. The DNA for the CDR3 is TGTGCCACCAGCAGAGAGCGGGGGGGCACAGATACGCAGTATTTT.

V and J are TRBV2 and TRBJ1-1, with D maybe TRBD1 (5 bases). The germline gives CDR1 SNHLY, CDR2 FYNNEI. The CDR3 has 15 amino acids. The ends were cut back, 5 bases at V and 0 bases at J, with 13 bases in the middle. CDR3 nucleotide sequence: TGTGCCAGCAGTATGGGGGGACGGGTGAACACTGAAGCTTTCTTT. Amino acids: CASSMGGRVNTEAFF.

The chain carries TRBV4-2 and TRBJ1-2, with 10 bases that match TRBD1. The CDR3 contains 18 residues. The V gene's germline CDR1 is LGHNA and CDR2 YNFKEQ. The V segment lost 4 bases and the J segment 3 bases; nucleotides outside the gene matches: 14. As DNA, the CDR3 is TGTGCCAGCAGCCCTTTAGACAGGGGGCGGACTCGGGACTATGGCTACACCTTC. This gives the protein CASSPLDRGRTRDYGYTF.

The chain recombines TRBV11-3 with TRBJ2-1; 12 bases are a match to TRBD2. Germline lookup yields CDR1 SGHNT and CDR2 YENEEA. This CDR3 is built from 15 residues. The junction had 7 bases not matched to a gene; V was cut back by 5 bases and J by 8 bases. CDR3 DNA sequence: TGTGCCAGCAGCCCTCGACTAGCGGGGGAGCATGAGCAGTTCTTC. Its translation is CASSPRLAGEHEQFF.

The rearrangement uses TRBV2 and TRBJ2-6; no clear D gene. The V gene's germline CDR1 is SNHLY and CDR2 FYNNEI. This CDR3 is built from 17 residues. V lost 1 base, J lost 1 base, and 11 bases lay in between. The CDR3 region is CASSEGAHESGANVLTF. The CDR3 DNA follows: TGTGCCAGCAGTGAAGGAGCCCATGAGTCTGGGGCCAACGTCCTGACTTTC.

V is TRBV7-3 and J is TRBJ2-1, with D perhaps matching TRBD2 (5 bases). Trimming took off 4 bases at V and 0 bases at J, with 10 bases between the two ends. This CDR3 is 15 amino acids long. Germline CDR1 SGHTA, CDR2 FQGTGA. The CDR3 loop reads CASSSYGGSYNEQFF. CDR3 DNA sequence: TGTGCCAGCAGCTCGTACGGAGGCTCCTACAATGAGCAGTTCTTC.

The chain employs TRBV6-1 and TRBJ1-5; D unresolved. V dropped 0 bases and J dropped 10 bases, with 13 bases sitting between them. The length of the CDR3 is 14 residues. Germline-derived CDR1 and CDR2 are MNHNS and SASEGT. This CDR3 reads CASSEAHQILPQHF. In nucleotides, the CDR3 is TGTGCCAGCAGTGAAGCGCATCAGATATTACCCCAGCATTTT.

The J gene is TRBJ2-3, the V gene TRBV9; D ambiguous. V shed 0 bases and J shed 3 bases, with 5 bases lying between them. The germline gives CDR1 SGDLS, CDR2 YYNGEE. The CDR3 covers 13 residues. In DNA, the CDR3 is TGTGCCAGCAGCGTAGTTCTTACAGATACGCAGTATTTT. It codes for CASSVVLTDTQYF.

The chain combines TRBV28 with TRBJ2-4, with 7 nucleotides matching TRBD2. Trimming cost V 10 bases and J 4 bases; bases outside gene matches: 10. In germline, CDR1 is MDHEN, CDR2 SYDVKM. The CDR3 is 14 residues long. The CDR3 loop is CATAISGEKNIQYF. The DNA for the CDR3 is TGTGCCACCGCGATAAGCGGGGAAAAAAACATTCAGTACTTC.

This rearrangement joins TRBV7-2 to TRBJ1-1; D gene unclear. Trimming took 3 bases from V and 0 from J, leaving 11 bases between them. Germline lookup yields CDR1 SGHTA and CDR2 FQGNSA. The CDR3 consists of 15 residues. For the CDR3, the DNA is TGTGCCAGCAGCTTGCCCGGGATGATGAACACTGAAGCTTTCTTT. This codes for CASSLPGMMNTEAFF.

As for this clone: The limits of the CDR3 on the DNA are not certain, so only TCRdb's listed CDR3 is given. Here the CDR3 reads CASTLGTGGGTDTQYF. V is TRBV5-1 and J is TRBJ2-3; no check of the table's D call, TRBD1, against the DNA was made. The length of the CDR3 is 16 amino acids, counting both ends. Germline assignment: CDR1 SGHRS and CDR2 YFSETQ.

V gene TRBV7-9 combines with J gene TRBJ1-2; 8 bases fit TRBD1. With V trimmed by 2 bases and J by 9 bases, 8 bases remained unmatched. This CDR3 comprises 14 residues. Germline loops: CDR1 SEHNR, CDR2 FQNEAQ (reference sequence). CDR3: CASSLFPGGASYTF. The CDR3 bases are TGTGCCAGCAGCTTATTTCCAGGGGGCGCGAGCTACACCTTC. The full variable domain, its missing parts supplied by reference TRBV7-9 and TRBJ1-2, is DTGVSQNPRHKITKRGQNVTFRCDPISEHNRLYWYRQTLGQGPEFLTYFQNEAQLEKSRLLSDRFSAERPKGSFSTLEIQRTEQGDSAMYLCASSLFPGGASYTFGSGTRLTVV.